These T cell receptor beta chains were read from a single sample in a study of T cells and Merkel cell carcinoma outcomes. Libraries were prepared by immunoSEQ multiplex PCR; TCRdb keeps only in-frame clonotypes and omits some of them. The sample lists about 19,000 clones, over 75% occurring once. The sequenced sample was tumor tissue from Merkel cell carcinoma. These receptors were collected from a human donor with Merkel cell carcinoma. Each CDR3 is given with its conserved first and last residue. The order of the fields is J gene, V gene, clone size, D gene, CDR3 DNA, CDR3 protein. A D gene is named only where the DNA matches it firmly. Rows may omit the clone size; those that give it use once, few, many or a size class.

>TRBJ1-5|TRBV19|.|TRBD1
TGTGCCAGTAGTATCCTCCGGGACAGGGGGTCTCAGCCCCAGCATTTT
CASSILRDRGSQPQHF
>TRBJ2-2|TRBV10-3|once|.
TGTGCCACCAGCGTCGGACTAAACACCGGGGAGCTGTTTTTT
CATSVGLNTGELFF
>TRBJ1-1|TRBV14|.|.
TGTGCCAGCAGCCTCACAGGGAGTATGAACACTGAAGCTTTCTTT
CASSLTGSMNTEAFF
>TRBJ2-7|TRBV4-2|once|.
TGTGCCAGCAGCCAAGGACCGTGGGAGCAGTACTTC
CASSQGPWEQYF
>TRBJ2-7|TRBV7-9|few|.
TGTGCCAGCAGCTTAGACGTCTGGGGGGCTGGGAAGCAGTACTTC
CASSLDVWGAGKQYF
>TRBJ2-7|TRBV10-3|.|.
TGTGCCATCAGTGAGTCGGGTTACGAGCAGTACTTC
CAISESGYEQYF
>TRBJ1-2|TRBV7-9|.|.
TGTGCCAGCAGCTTAGCCTTCCCATCGGCCTCAGGGGAGAGTCGTGGCTACACCTTC
CASSLAFPSASGESRGYTF
>TRBJ2-3|TRBV11-3|.|.
TGTGCCAGCAGCTTAGAACCAGCAGATACGCAGTATTTT
CASSLEPADTQYF
>TRBJ1-1|TRBV18|.|.
TGTGCCAGCTCACCGCCTCTCACCCCCAAGGACCCTTTCTTT
CASSPPLTPKDPFF
>TRBJ1-1|TRBV4-1|.|.
TGCGCCAGCAGCCGGAGGACAGACTACATGAACACTGAAGCTTTCTTT
CASSRRTDYMNTEAFF
>TRBJ2-3|TRBV5-1|.|.
TGCGCCAGCAGCTTGGTGGAGGGAATAGAGCAGTATTTT
CASSLVEGIEQYF
>TRBJ1-5|TRBV4-1|.|.
TGCGCCAGCAGCCAAGATGGGGGAGTACGGCCCCAGCATTTT
CASSQDGGVRPQHF
>TRBJ2-7|TRBV5-6|.|.
TGTGCCAGCAGCTTGGGGGGGGGCGAGAACGAGCAGTACTTC
CASSLGGGENEQYF
>TRBJ2-7|TRBV7-9|.|TRBD1
TGTGCCAGCAGCTCCTACCCCGACAGGGCGAATAGCTACGAGCAGTACTTC
CASSSYPDRANSYEQYF
>TRBJ2-1|TRBV10-3|.|.
TGTGCCGACCTATACAATGAGCAGTTCTTC
CADLYNEQFF
>TRBJ2-7|TRBV13|once|.
TGTGCCAGCGGTTTCCGGTTGGGCCCCGAGCAGTACTTC
CASGFRLGPEQYF
>TRBJ1-1|TRBV7-9|.|.
TGTGCCAGCTTCATTCAATCAGAGGGCACTGAAGCTTTCTTT
CASFIQSEGTEAFF
>TRBJ2-5|TRBV7-7|.|TRBD2
TGTGCTAGCAGCCAGACTAGCGGGAATGGGGAGACCCAGTACTTC
CASSQTSGNGETQYF
>TRBJ2-5|TRBV4-1|.|.
TGCGCCAGCAGGGGCAGAGGACTGCACCAAGAGACCCAGTACTTC
CASRGRGLHQETQYF
>TRBJ1-5|TRBV19|medium-sized|TRBD1
TGTGCCAGTAGTACCTGGACAGGTAACAATCAGCCCCAGCATTTT
CASSTWTGNNQPQHF
>TRBJ1-5|TRBV9|.|.
TGTGCCAGCAGCGCAGGAGATAGCAATCAGCCCCAGCATTTT
CASSAGDSNQPQHF
>TRBJ1-5|TRBV27|.|.
TGTGCCAGCAGTTCAATAGACAGCTTCAATCAGCCCCAGCATTTT
CASSSIDSFNQPQHF
>TRBJ2-7|TRBV6-5|.|.
TGTGCCACTACGGACGGAGACGAGCAGTACTTC
CATTDGDEQYF
>TRBJ1-2|TRBV4-1|.|TRBD1
TGCGCCAGCAGCCAAGAAGGGACAGGGGGCCGAGTCTATGGCTACACCTTC
CASSQEGTGGRVYGYTF
>TRBJ2-7|TRBV6-6|.|.
TGTGCCAGCAGTTACGATTCCTACGAGCAGTACTTC
CASSYDSYEQYF
>TRBJ2-2|TRBV4-1|.|.
TGCGCCAGCAGCCAAGACCATCCAGGGAGGTTGGCCGGGGAGCTGTTTTTT
CASSQDHPGRLAGELFF
>TRBJ2-7|TRBV7-6|.|.
TGTGCCAGCAGCGCAGGGGCAGAATCCTACGAGCAGTACTTC
CASSAGAESYEQYF
>TRBJ2-5|TRBV4-1|.|.
TGCGCCAGCAGCCACACCGTTAGTGGATGGGAGACCCAGTACTTC
CASSHTVSGWETQYF
>TRBJ1-2|TRBV6-5|.|.
TGTGCCAGCAGCTTCGGACAGATTGGGGGCTACACCTTC
CASSFGQIGGYTF
>TRBJ2-1|TRBV25-1|.|.
TGTGCCAGCAGCCTAGTAGCCCCCAATGAGCAGTTCTTC
CASSLVAPNEQFF
>TRBJ1-1|TRBV4-2|.|.
TGTGCCAGCACCTCTAGGGAGGCGCCGAACACTGAAGCTTTCTTT
CASTSREAPNTEAFF
>TRBJ2-5|TRBV2|once|.
TGTGCCAGCAGTGAAGGAGTTAGGGGTGTTGAGACCCAGTACTTC
CASSEGVRGVETQYF
>TRBJ1-2|TRBV5-1|.|.
TGCGCCAGCAGCTCTCAGGGCTATGGCTACACCTTC
CASSSQGYGYTF
>TRBJ2-5|TRBV6-5|.|.
TGTGCCAGCAGTTACGAGGCAGGGGCCCAAGAGACCCAGTACTTC
CASSYEAGAQETQYF
>TRBJ1-1|TRBV6-5|.|.
TGTGCCACGCGTACAGCGAATGAAGCTTTCTTT
CATRTANEAFF
>TRBJ1-2|TRBV5-4|once|.
TGTGCCAGCAGCTTGACAGGGCGTCGGGATGGCTACACCTTC
CASSLTGRRDGYTF
>TRBJ1-6|TRBV27|.|.
TGTGCCAGCAGTTGGCGAGAGGGCAGATCCTATAATTCACCCCTCCACTTT
CASSWREGRSYNSPLHF
>TRBJ2-1|TRBV5-5|.|.
TGTGCCAGCAGCTTGGAAGACAATGAGCAGTTCTTC
CASSLEDNEQFF
>TRBJ1-4|TRBV9|.|.
TGTGCCAGCAGCGCTCGGGACTCTGGGGGTGAAAAACTGTTTTTT
CASSARDSGGEKLFF
>TRBJ1-2|TRBV7-2|.|.
TGTGCCAGCAGCTTACAAGTCGGCCAGGGCTATGGCTACACCTTC
CASSLQVGQGYGYTF
>TRBJ2-7|TRBV7-2|.|TRBD2
TGTGCCAGCAGCCCTCTAGCGGACTCCTACGAGCAGTACTTC
CASSPLADSYEQYF
>TRBJ2-1|TRBV5-1|few|.
TGCGCCACCAGGAGGGACGGGGAGACCCACAATGAGCAGTTCTTC
CATRRDGETHNEQFF